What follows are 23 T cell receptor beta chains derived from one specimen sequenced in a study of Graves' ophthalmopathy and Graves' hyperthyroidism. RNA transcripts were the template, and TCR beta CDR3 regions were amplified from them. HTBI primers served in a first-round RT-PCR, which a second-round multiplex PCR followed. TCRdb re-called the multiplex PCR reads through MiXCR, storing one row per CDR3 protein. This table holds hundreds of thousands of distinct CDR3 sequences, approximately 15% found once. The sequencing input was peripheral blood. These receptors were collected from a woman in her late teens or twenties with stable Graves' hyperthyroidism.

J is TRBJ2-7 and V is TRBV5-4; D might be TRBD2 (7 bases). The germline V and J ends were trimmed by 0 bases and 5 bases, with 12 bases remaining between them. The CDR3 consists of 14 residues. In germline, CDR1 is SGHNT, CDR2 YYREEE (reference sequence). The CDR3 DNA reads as TGTGCCAGCAGCTTGGGGCAGGGGAGGGACGAGCAGTACTTC. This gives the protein CASSLGQGRDEQYF.

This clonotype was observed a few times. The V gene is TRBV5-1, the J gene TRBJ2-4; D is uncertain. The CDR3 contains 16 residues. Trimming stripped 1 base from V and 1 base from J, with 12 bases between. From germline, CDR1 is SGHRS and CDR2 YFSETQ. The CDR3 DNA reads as TGCGCCAGCAGCTTGTCCCCGGATTCGGCCAAAAACATTCAGTACTTC. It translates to CASSLSPDSAKNIQYF.

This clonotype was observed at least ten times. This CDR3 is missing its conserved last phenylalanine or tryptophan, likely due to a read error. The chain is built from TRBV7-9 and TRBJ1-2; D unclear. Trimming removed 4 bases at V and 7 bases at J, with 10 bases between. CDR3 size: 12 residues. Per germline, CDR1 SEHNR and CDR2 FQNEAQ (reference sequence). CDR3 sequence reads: CASSWELGGYTV. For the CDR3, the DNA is TGTGCCAGCAGCTGGGAGTTGGGTGGCTACACCGTC.

The CDR3: CASSVSGTGTRGYTF. CDR3 nucleotide sequence: TGTGCCAGCAGCGTCTCCGGGACAGGGACGCGGGGCTACACCTTC. This chain uses TRBV11-2 with TRBJ1-2, with 9 bases matching TRBD1. Trimming took 5 bases from V and 8 from J; bases not matched to a gene: 12. CDR3 length: 15 amino acids. In germline, CDR1 is SGHAT, CDR2 FQNNGV.

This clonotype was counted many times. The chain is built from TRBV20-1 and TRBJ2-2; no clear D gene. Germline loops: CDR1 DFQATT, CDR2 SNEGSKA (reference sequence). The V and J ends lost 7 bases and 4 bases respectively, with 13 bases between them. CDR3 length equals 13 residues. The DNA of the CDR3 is TGCAGTGTTCGAGGACGCGGCACCGGGGAGCTGTTTTTT. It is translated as CSVRGRGTGELFF.

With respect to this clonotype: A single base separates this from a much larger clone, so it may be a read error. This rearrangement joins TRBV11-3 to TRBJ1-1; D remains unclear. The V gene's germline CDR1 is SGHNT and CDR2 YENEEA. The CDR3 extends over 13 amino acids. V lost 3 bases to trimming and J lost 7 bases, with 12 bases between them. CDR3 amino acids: CASSLRRGNEAFF. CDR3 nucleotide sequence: TGTGCCAGCAGCTTGAGGCGTGGCAATGAAGCTTTCTTT.

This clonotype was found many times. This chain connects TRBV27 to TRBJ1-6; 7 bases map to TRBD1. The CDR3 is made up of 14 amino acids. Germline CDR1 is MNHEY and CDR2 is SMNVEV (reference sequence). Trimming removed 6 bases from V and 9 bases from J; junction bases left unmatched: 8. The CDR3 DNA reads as TGTGCCAGCAGGAGCACAGGGGTAGGTTCACCCCTCCACTTT. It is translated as CASRSTGVGSPLHF.

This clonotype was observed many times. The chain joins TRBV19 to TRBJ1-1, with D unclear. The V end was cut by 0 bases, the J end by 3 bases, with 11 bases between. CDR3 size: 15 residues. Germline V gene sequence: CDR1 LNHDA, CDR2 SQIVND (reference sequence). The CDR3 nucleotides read TGTGCCAGTAGTATAGATCCCAGTGCTCACACTGAAGCTTTCTTT. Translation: CASSIDPSAHTEAFF.

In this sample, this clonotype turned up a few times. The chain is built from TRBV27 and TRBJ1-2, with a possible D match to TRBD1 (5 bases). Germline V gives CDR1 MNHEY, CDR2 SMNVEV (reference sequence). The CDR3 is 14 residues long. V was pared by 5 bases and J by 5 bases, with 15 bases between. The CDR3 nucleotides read TGTGCCAGCAGTCCCTTTGTGGGGGGATATGGCTACACCTTC. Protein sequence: CASSPFVGGYGYTF.

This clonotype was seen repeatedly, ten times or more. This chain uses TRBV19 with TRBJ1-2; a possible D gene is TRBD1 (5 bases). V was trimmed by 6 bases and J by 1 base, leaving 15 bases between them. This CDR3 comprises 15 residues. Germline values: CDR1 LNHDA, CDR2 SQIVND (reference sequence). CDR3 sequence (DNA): TGTGCCAGTAGGACCGTGAAGCAGGGTAACTATGGCTACACCTTC. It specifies CASRTVKQGNYGYTF. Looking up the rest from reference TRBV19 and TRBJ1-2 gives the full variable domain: DGGITQSPKYLFRKEGQNVTLSCEQNLNHDAMYWYRQDPGQGLRLIYYSQIVNDFQKGDIAEGYSVSREKKESFPLTVTSAQKNPTAFYLCASRTVKQGNYGYTFGSGTRLTVV.

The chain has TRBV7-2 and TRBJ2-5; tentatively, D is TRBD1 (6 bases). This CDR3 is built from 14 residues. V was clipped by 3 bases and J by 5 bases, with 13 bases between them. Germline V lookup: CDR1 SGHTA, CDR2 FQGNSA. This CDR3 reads CASSFRQVAETQYF. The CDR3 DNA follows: TGTGCCAGCAGCTTCAGACAGGTTGCTGAGACCCAGTACTTC.

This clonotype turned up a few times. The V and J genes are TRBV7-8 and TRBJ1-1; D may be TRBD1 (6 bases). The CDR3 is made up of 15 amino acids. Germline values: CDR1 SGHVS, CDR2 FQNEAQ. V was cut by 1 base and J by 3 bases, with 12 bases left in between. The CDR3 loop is CASSLDRTDHTEAFF. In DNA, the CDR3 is TGTGCCAGCAGCTTAGACCGGACAGACCACACTGAAGCTTTCTTT.

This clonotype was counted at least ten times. In DNA form, the CDR3 reads TGCGCCAGCAGCTTGTGGGGGTCTAGGGACACTGAAGCTTTCTTT. Its translation is CASSLWGSRDTEAFF. The rearrangement uses TRBV5-1 and TRBJ1-1; possible D gene TRBD1, 5 bases. This CDR3 has 15 amino acids. V lost 1 base and J lost 3, with 13 bases in between. Germline CDR1 and CDR2: SGHRS and YFSETQ.

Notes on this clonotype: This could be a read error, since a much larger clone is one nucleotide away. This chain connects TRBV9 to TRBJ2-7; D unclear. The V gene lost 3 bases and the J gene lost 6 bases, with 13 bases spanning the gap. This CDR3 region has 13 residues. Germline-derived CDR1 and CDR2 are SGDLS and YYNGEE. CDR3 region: CASSDSMGCEQYF. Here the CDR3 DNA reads TGTGCCAGCAGCGACTCCATGGGATGCGAGCAGTACTTC.

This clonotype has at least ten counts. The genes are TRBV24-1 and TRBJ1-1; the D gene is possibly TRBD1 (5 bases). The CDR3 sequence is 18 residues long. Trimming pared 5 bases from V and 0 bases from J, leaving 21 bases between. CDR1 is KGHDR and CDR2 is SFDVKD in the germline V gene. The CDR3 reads CATSGSSGTGELNTEAFF. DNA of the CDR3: TGTGCCACCAGTGGTTCCTCCGGGACGGGGGAACTGAACACTGAAGCTTTCTTT.

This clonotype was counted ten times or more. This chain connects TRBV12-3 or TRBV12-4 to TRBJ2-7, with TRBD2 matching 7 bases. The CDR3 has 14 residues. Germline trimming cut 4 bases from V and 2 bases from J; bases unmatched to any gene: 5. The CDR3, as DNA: TGTGCCAGCAGTTATGCGGGGGTCCCCTACGAGCAGTACTTC. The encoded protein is CASSYAGVPYEQYF.

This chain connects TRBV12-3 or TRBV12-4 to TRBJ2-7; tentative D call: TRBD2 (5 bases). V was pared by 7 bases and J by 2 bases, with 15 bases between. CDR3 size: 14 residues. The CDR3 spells CASNRGAGAYEQYF. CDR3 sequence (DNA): TGTGCCAGCAATCGGGGTGCCGGAGCCTACGAGCAGTACTTC.

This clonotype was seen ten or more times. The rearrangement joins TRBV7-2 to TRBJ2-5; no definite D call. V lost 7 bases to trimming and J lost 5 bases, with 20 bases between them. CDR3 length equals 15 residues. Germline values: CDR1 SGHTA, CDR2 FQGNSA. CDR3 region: CASTPFSTPSETQYF. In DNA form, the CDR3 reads TGTGCCAGCACCCCCTTTAGCACCCCGTCGGAGACCCAGTACTTC. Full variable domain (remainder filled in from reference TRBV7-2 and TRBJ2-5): GAGVSQSPSNKVTEKGKDVELRCDPISGHTALYWYRQSLGQGLEFLIYFQGNSAPDKSGLPSDRFSAERTGGSVSTLTIQRTQQEDSAVYLCASTPFSTPSETQYFGPGTRLLVL.

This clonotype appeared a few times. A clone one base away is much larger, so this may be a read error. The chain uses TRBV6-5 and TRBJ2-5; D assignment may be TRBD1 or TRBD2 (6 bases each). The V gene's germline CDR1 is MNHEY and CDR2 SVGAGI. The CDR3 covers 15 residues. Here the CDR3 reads CASSWNQGTQETKYF. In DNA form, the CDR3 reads TGTGCCAGCAGTTGGAACCAGGGGACTCAAGAGACCAAGTACTTC.

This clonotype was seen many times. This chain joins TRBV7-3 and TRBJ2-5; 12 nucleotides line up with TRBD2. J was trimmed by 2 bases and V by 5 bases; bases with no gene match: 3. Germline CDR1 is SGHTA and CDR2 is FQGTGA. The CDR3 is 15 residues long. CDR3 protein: CASSRLAGAQETQYF. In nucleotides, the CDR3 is TGTGCCAGCAGCCGACTAGCGGGGGCTCAAGAGACCCAGTACTTC.

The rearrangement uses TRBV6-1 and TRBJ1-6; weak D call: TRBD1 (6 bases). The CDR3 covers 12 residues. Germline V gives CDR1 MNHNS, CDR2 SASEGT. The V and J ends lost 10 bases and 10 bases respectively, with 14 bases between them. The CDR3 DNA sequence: TGTGCCACAGAGGGGGGGCCCTCACCCCTCCACTTT. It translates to CATEGGPSPLHF.

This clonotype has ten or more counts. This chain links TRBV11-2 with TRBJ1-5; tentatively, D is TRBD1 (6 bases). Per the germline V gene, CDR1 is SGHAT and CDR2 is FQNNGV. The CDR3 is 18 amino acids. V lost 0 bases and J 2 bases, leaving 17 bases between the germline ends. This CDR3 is CASSLETQGFHGNQPQHF. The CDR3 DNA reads TGTGCCAGCAGCTTAGAGACACAGGGTTTTCATGGCAATCAGCCCCAGCATTTT.

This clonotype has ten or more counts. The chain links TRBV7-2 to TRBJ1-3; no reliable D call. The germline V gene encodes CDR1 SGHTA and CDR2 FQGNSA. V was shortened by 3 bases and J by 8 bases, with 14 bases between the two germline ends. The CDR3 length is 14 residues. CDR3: CASSFDTSGDTIYF. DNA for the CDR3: TGTGCCAGCAGCTTTGACACCTCAGGAGACACCATATATTTT.